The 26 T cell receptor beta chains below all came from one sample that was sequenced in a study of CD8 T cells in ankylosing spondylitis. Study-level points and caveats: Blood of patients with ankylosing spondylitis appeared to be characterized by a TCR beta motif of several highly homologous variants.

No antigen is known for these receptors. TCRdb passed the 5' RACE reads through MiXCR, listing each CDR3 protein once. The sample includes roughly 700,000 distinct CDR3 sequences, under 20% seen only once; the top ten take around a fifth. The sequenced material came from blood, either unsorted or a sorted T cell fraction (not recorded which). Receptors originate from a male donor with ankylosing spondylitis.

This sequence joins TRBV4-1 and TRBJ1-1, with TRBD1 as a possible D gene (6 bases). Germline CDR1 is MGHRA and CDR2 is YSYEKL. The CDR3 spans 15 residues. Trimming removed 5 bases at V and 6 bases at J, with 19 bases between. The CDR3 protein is CASSVEPGAGAEAFF. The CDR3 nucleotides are TGCGCCAGCAGCGTGGAGCCAGGGGCAGGGGCTGAAGCTTTCTTT.

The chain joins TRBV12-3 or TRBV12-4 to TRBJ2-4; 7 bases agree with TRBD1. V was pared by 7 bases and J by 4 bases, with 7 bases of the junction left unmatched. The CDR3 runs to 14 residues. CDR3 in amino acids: CASNSPGQKNIQYF. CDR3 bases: TGTGCCAGCAACTCACCGGGACAGAAAAACATTCAGTACTTC.

The CDR3 coding sequence is TGCAGCGTGGGGACAATCTACGAGCAGTACTTC. This translates into CSVGTIYEQYF. This chain uses TRBV29-1 with TRBJ2-7, with a tentative D call TRBD1 (6 bases). The CDR3 is made up of 11 amino acids. Trimming stripped 6 bases from V and 3 bases from J, with 9 bases between. Germline V gene lookup returns CDR1 SQVTM and CDR2 ANQGSEA.

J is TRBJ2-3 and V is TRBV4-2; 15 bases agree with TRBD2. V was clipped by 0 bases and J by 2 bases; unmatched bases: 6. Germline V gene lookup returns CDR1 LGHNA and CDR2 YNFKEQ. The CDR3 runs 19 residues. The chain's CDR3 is CASSQDRTSGRAVTDTQYF. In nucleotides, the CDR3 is TGTGCCAGCAGCCAAGATCGGACTAGCGGGAGGGCCGTCACAGATACGCAGTATTTT.

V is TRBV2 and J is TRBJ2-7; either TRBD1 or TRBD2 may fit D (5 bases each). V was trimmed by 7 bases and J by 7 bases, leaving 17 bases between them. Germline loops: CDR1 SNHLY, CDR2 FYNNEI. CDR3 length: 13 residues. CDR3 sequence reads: CASKGTESSEQYF. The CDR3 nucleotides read TGTGCCAGCAAAGGGACGGAAAGTTCGGAGCAGTACTTC.

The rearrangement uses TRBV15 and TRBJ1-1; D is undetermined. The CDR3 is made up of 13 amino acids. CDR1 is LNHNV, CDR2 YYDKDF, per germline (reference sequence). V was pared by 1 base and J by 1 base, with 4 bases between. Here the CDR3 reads CATSRVGNTEAFF. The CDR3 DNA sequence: TGTGCCACCAGCAGAGTGGGGAACACTGAAGCTTTCTTT.

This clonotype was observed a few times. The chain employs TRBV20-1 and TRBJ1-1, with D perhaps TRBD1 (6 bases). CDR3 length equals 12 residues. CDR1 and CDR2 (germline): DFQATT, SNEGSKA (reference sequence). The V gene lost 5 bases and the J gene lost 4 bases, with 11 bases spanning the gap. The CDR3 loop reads CSASSTGTEAFF. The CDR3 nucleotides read TGCAGTGCTTCCTCGACAGGCACTGAAGCTTTCTTT.

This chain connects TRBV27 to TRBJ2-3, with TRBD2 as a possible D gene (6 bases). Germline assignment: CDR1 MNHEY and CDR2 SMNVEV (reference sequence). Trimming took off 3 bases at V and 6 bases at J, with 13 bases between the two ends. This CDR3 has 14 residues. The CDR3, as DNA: TGTGCCAGCAGTTTCGAAGGGAGGAGCGATACGCAGTATTTT. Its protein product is CASSFEGRSDTQYF.

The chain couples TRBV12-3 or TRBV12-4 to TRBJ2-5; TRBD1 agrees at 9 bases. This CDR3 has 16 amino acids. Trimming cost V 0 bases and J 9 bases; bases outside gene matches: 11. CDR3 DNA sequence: TGTGCCAGCAGTTTAGCGGGGACAGGGTCCCTAGGGGCCCAGTACTTC. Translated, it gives CASSLAGTGSLGAQYF.

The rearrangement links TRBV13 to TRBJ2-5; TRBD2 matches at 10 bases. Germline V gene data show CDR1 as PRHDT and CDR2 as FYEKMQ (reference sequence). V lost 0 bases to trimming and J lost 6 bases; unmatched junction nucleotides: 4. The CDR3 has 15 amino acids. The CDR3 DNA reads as TGTGCCAGCAGCTTAGGCCTAGCGGGAGAAAAGACCCAGTACTTC. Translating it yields CASSLGLAGEKTQYF.

This CDR3 is CASRTVQLTNEKLFF. CDR3 coding DNA: TGTGCCAGCAGAACGGTCCAGCTAACTAATGAAAAACTGTTTTTT. This sequence joins TRBV7-3 and TRBJ1-4; D gene ambiguous. This CDR3 is 15 amino acids long. V gave up 6 bases and J gave up 1 base, with 12 bases separating them. The germline gives CDR1 SGHTA, CDR2 FQGTGA.

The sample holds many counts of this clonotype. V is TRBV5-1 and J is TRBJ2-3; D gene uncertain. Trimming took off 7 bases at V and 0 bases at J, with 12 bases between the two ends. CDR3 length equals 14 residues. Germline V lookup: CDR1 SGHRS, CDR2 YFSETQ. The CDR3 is CASQKGFSTDTQYF. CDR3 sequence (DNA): TGCGCCAGCCAAAAAGGCTTCAGCACAGATACGCAGTATTTT.

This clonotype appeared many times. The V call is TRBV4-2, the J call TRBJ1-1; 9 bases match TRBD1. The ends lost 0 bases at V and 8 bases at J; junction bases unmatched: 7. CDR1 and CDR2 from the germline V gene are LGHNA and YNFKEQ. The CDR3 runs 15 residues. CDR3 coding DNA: TGTGCCAGCAGCCAAGAGGGGACAGGGATCGTGGAAGCTTTCTTT. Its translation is CASSQEGTGIVEAFF.

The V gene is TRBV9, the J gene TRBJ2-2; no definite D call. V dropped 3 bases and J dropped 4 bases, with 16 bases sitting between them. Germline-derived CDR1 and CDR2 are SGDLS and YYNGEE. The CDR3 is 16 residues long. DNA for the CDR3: TGTGCCAGCAGCGCGGATACATCCGGCCCCACCGGGGAGCTGTTTTTT. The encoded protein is CASSADTSGPTGELFF.

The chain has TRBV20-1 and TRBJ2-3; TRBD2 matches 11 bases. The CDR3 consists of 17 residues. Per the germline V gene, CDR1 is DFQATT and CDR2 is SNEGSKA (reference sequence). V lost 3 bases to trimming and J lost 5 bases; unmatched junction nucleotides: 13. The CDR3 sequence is CSASPVPVAGGQDTQYF. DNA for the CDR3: TGCAGTGCTAGCCCAGTACCGGTAGCGGGGGGGCAAGATACGCAGTATTTT.

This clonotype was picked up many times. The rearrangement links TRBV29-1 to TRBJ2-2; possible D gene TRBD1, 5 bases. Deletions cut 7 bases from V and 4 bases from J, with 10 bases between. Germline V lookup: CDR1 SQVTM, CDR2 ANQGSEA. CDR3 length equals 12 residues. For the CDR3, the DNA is TGCAGCGCGTGCAGGGTCACCGGGGAGCTGTTTTTT. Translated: CSACRVTGELFF.

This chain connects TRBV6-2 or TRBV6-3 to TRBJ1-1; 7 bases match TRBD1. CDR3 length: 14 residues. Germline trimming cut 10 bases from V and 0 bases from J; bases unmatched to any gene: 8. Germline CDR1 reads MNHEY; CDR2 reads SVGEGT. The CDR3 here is CATWDSPMNTEAFF. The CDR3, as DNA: TGTGCCACCTGGGACAGCCCTATGAACACTGAAGCTTTCTTT.

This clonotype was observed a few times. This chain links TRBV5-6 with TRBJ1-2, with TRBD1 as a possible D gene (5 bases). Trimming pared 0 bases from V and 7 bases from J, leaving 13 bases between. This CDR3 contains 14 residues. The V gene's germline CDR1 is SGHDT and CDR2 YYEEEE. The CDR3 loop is CASSLGAGRSGYTF. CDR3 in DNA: TGTGCCAGCAGCTTGGGGGCAGGGAGGAGTGGCTACACCTTC.

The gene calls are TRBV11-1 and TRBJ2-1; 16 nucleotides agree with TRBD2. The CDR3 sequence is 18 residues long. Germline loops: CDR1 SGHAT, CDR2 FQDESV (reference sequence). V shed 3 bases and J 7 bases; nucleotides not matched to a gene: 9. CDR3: CASSFLGLAGGPGNEQFF. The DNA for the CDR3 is TGTGCCAGCAGCTTCCTGGGACTAGCGGGAGGGCCGGGGAATGAGCAGTTCTTC.

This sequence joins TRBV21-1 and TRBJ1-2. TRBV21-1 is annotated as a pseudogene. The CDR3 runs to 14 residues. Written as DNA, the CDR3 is TGTGCCAGCACCGTAGACGCTGGAAGGTATGGCTACACCTTC. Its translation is CASTVDAGRYGYTF.

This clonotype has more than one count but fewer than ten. This CDR3 reads CASSFQGGPNEQFF. The CDR3 DNA reads as TGTGCCAGCAGTTTCCAGGGGGGACCCAATGAGCAGTTCTTC. V gene TRBV27 combines with J gene TRBJ2-1; TRBD1 might be the D (7 bases). The CDR3 extends over 14 amino acids. Per the germline V gene, CDR1 is MNHEY and CDR2 is SMNVEV (reference sequence). V was pared by 3 bases and J by 6 bases, with 12 bases between.

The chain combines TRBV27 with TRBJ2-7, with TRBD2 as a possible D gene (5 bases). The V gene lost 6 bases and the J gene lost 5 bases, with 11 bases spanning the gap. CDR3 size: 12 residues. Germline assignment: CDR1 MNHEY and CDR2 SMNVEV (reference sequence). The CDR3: CASSSGVDEQYF. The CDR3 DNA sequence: TGTGCCAGCAGCTCCGGGGTTGACGAGCAGTACTTC.

The CDR3 spells CATLGAWGPNTGELFF. CDR3 in DNA: TGTGCCACCCTGGGAGCTTGGGGGCCAAACACCGGGGAGCTGTTTTTT. The chain carries TRBV6-1 and TRBJ2-2; a weak D match, TRBD1 (6 bases). Germline CDR1 is MNHNS and CDR2 is SASEGT. V gave up 10 bases and J gave up 2 bases, with 20 bases separating them. The CDR3 has 16 residues.

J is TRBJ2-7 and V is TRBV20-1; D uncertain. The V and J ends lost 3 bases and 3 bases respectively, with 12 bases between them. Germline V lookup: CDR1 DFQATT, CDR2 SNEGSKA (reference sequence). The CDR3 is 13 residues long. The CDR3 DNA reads TGCAGTGCTAGTTTAACAGTCGGCTACGAGCAGTACTTC. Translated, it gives CSASLTVGYEQYF.

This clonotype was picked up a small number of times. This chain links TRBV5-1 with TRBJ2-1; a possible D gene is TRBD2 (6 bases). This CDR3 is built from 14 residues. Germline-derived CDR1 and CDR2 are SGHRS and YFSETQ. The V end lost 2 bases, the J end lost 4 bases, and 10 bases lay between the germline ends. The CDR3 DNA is TGCGCCAGCAGCTTCGGGACTCAATACAATGAGCAGTTCTTC. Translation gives CASSFGTQYNEQFF.

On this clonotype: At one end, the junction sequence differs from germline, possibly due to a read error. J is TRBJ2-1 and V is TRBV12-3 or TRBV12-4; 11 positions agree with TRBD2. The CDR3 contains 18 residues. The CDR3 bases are TGTGCCCGCAGTGCAACTAGCGGGAGAGAGAGCTCCTACAATGAGCAGTTCTTC. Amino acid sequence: CARSATSGRESSYNEQFF.